A selection of T cell receptor beta chains follows, all from one sample in a study of cytomegalovirus exposure and HLA in healthy donors. The method was immunoSEQ multiplex PCR; TCRdb's version includes in-frame clones alone and lacks a portion of them. The profile shows 200,000 to 250,000 clones, around 80% of them singletons. Sequenced sample: PBMCs. The receptor source for this set is a woman in her 30s in good health and CMV-seropositive. Each CDR3 is given with its conserved first and last residue. D genes are given only for firm matches. Clone size is given for some rows only: seen once, a few or many times, or a class if the clone is expanded.

>.|TRBJ2-7|TRBD1|14|TRBV30
CAWSVTGASYEQYF
TGTGCCTGGAGTGTGACAGGGGCTTCCTACGAGCAGTACTTC
>.|TRBJ2-7|.|17|TRBV4-1
CASSQEDYHRGGYEQYF
TGCGCCAGCAGCCAAGAGGACTATCACAGGGGAGGCTACGAGCAGTACTTC
>.|TRBJ2-2|TRBD2|17|TRBV6-4
CASSDSLAGENTGELFF
TGTGCCAGCAGTGATTCTCTAGCGGGAGAAAACACCGGGGAGCTGTTTTTT
>few|TRBJ1-5|.|13|TRBV28
CASSDGINQPQHF
TGTGCCAGCAGTGACGGAATCAATCAGCCCCAGCATTTT
>.|TRBJ2-6|.|16|TRBV27
CASTNAGSSGANVLTF
TGTGCCAGCACCAATGCGGGGAGCTCTGGGGCCAACGTCCTGACTTTC
>.|TRBJ2-7|TRBD1|14|TRBV29-1
CSVGQGKYSYEQYF
TGCAGCGTTGGACAGGGGAAATATTCCTACGAGCAGTACTTC
>.|TRBJ2-1|TRBD2|14|TRBV7-3
CASSPSGTYNEQFF
TGTGCCAGCAGCCCAAGCGGGACCTACAATGAGCAGTTCTTC
>.|TRBJ1-1|.|11|TRBV29-1
CSVIRGPEAFF
TGCAGCGTTATCCGGGGACCTGAAGCTTTCTTT
>.|TRBJ1-3|.|15|TRBV5-1
CASSLAGTTGNTIYF
TGCGCCAGCAGCTTGGCAGGGACCACTGGAAACACCATATATTTT
>.|TRBJ2-1|.|14|TRBV29-1
CSVPVLQGYNEQFF
TGCAGCGTCCCAGTGTTACAGGGCTACAATGAGCAGTTCTTC
>few|TRBJ2-7|.|14|TRBV5-1
CASRNMEGWGEQYF
TGCGCCAGCAGAAATATGGAGGGCTGGGGCGAGCAGTACTTC
>few|TRBJ2-2|.|17|TRBV13
CASSLEWLRGNTGELFF
TGTGCCAGCAGCTTAGAATGGTTGAGAGGGAACACCGGGGAGCTGTTTTTT
>once|TRBJ1-2|TRBD1|13|TRBV28
CASSSPDRGGYTF
TGTGCCAGCAGTTCGCCCGACAGGGGCGGCTACACCTTC
>few|TRBJ2-7|.|11|TRBV5-1
CASTNSYEQYF
TGCGCCAGCACCAATTCCTACGAGCAGTACTTC
>.|TRBJ2-1|.|14|TRBV5-1
CASSLASSRNEQFF
TGCGCCAGCAGCTTGGCGTCTAGCCGGAATGAGCAGTTCTTC